Listed here are 9 T cell receptor beta chains from one sample, sequenced in a study of T cells in Graves' hyperthyroidism and ophthalmopathy. From RNA transcripts, TCR beta CDR3 regions were amplified. HTBI primers were employed in a first-round RT-PCR of the TCR CDR3. TCRdb fed the multiplex PCR reads into MiXCR, producing one record per CDR3 protein. Found here are 700,000 or so distinct CDR3 sequences, roughly 14% of them singletons; the top ten hold about an eighth. Sequencing was performed on blood. The origin of the receptors is a woman aged 45-65 years with Graves' ophthalmopathy.

Of note for this clonotype: A single base separates this from a much larger clone, so it may be a read error. The chain's CDR3 is CATSDFRSSCNEQFF. The DNA for the CDR3 is TGTGCCACCAGTGATTTTCGGAGCTCCTGCAATGAGCAGTTCTTC. The chain employs TRBV24-1 and TRBJ2-1; D is ambiguous. CDR1 is KGHDR and CDR2 is SFDVKD in the germline V gene. This CDR3 is 15 amino acids long.

This clonotype was observed at least ten times. This chain links TRBV18 with TRBJ1-1; 10 bases are shared with TRBD1. The V segment lost 3 bases and the J segment 4 bases; nucleotides outside the gene matches: 8. This CDR3 has 16 residues. CDR1 and CDR2 (germline): KGHSH, LQKENI. The DNA of the CDR3 is TGTGCCAGCTCACCCCGGACAGGGGGATCGGGCACTGAAGCTTTCTTT. This codes for CASSPRTGGSGTEAFF.

The chain has TRBV10-3 and TRBJ2-1; 9 bases agree with TRBD2. In germline, CDR1 is ENHRY, CDR2 SYGVKD. The V and J ends lost 3 bases and 4 bases, in that order; junction bases with no gene match: 16. The CDR3 loop spans 19 amino acids. CDR3 loop: CAISDPRGGGGRSYNEQFF. The DNA of the CDR3 is TGTGCCATCAGTGACCCCCGGGGCGGGGGGGGTCGATCTTACAATGAGCAGTTCTTC.

This clonotype was seen ten or more times. CDR3 sequence: CASRIVNPGAEQYF. The CDR3 DNA sequence: TGTGCCAGCAGAATCGTAAACCCAGGGGCCGAGCAGTACTTC. The chain recombines TRBV28 with TRBJ2-7; D may be TRBD1 (6 bases). CDR1 and CDR2 (germline): MDHEN, SYDVKM. V dropped 6 bases and J dropped 6 bases, with 18 bases sitting between them. The CDR3 has 14 amino acids. Drawing the rest from reference TRBV28 and TRBJ2-7, the complete variable domain is DVKVTQSSRYLVKRTGEKVFLECVQDMDHENMFWYRQDPGLGLRLIYFSYDVKMKEKGDIPEGYSVSREKKERFSLILESASTNQTSMYLCASRIVNPGAEQYFGPGTRLTVT.

This chain uses TRBV4-3 with TRBJ2-5, with D perhaps matching TRBD1 (5 bases). Trimming removed 1 base from V and 3 bases from J, with 9 bases in between. The CDR3 has 14 residues. Germline assignment: CDR1 LGHNA and CDR2 YSLEER. DNA of the CDR3: TGCGCCAGCAGCCAAGGTGGCAGGGAAGAGACCCAGTACTTC. This translates into CASSQGGREETQYF.

This clonotype was recorded many times. This chain links TRBV7-2 with TRBJ1-5; D call uncertain. There are 15 residues in the CDR3. V lost 5 bases to trimming and J lost 3 bases, with 14 bases between them. Germline CDR1 is SGHTA and CDR2 is FQGNSA. The chain's CDR3 is CASSLVVTNNQPQHF. The DNA for the CDR3 is TGTGCCAGCAGCCTAGTGGTGACAAACAATCAGCCCCAGCATTTT.

This clonotype showed up just a few times. The chain uses TRBV4-3 and TRBJ1-2, with 9 positions matching TRBD1. Germline CDR1 and CDR2: LGHNA and YSLEER. This CDR3 is 18 amino acids long. The ends lost 0 bases at V and 4 bases at J; junction bases unmatched: 12. The CDR3 DNA reads TGCGCCAGCAGCCAAGACCTCGACTCCGGGACAGGGCTCTATGGCTACACCTTC. It specifies CASSQDLDSGTGLYGYTF.

The CDR3 protein is CASKEGSANYGYTF. The CDR3 region has the DNA TGTGCCAGCAAGGAGGGTTCGGCTAACTATGGCTACACCTTC. V and J are TRBV6-2 or TRBV6-3 and TRBJ1-2; D remains ambiguous. CDR1 is MNHEY, CDR2 SVGEGT, per germline. This CDR3 spans 14 amino acids. The V end lost 7 bases, the J end lost 0 bases, and 12 bases lay between the germline ends.

The sample holds a few counts of this clonotype. The gene calls are TRBV9 and TRBJ2-3; 7 bases align to TRBD2. The germline V gene has CDR1 SGDLS and CDR2 YYNGEE. V was clipped by 5 bases and J by 2 bases; unmatched bases: 5. The CDR3 sequence is 14 residues long. The CDR3 loop reads CASSKRDYTDTQYF. The CDR3 DNA sequence: TGTGCCAGCAGTAAAAGGGACTACACAGATACGCAGTATTTT.